The 5 T cell receptor beta chains below were found in one sample sequenced in a study of technical replicates of blood from several donors. TCRdb's copy holds only in-frame clones and misses some; the assay was immunoSEQ multiplex PCR. The profile shows around 79,000 clones, roughly 90% of them singletons. Sample: T cells isolated from PBMCs. These receptor sequences come from a human donor in good health.

This rearrangement joins TRBV7-9 to TRBJ1-5; TRBD1 matches 12 bases. The CDR3 length is 17 residues. The germline V gene encodes CDR1 SEHNR and CDR2 FQNEAQ (reference sequence). Unmatched junction bases numbered 8, after V lost 5 bases and J lost 3 bases. CDR3 DNA sequence: TGTGCCAGCAGCCCCGGAGGGACAGGGGGCTTCAATCAGCCCCAGCATTTT. Translation: CASSPGGTGGFNQPQHF.

Written as DNA, the CDR3 is TGCGCCAGCAGCCAACTGAGCGGGAGGGTCCAAGAGACCCAGTACTTC. It encodes CASSQLSGRVQETQYF. The chain employs TRBV4-1 and TRBJ2-5; 10 bases agree with TRBD2. This CDR3 spans 16 amino acids. The V segment lost 2 bases and the J segment 1 base; nucleotides outside the gene matches: 4. Germline lookup yields CDR1 MGHRA and CDR2 YSYEKL.

This clone was detected only once. The genes are TRBV11-3 and TRBJ2-4, with D possibly matching TRBD2 (5 bases). CDR3 length: 16 residues. Germline CDR1 is SGHNT and CDR2 is YENEEA. The V gene lost 6 bases and the J gene lost 0 bases, with 15 bases spanning the gap. CDR3 sequence reads: CASSSLPGRAKNIQYF. The CDR3 nucleotides read TGTGCCAGCAGTTCGCTCCCGGGGAGAGCCAAAAACATTCAGTACTTC. Based on the CDR3 plus reference TRBV11-3 and TRBJ2-4, the full variable domain is EAGVVQSPRYKIIEKKQPVAFWCNPISGHNTLYWYLQNLGQGPELLIRYENEEAVDDSQLPKDRFSAERLKGVDSTLKIQPAELGDSAVYLCASSSLPGRAKNIQYFGAGTRLSVL.

The V and J genes are TRBV2 and TRBJ1-1, with D possibly being TRBD1 (5 bases). The CDR3 length is 14 residues. Germline CDR1 is SNHLY and CDR2 is FYNNEI. V was shortened by 7 bases and J by 5 bases, with 17 bases between the two germline ends. CDR3 sequence (DNA): TGTGCCAGCACCAAGGAGGCTGGGGGGACTGAAGCTTTCTTT. Amino acids: CASTKEAGGTEAFF.

This rearrangement joins TRBV10-2 to TRBJ2-7; 8 nucleotides match TRBD1. Trimming at V came to 7 bases and at J to 5 bases, leaving 13 bases not matched to a gene. The CDR3 runs 15 residues. From germline, CDR1 is WSHSY and CDR2 SAAADI. The CDR3: CASNDNRGKRDEQYF. The CDR3 DNA sequence: TGCGCCAGCAACGACAACAGGGGGAAGAGGGACGAGCAGTACTTC.